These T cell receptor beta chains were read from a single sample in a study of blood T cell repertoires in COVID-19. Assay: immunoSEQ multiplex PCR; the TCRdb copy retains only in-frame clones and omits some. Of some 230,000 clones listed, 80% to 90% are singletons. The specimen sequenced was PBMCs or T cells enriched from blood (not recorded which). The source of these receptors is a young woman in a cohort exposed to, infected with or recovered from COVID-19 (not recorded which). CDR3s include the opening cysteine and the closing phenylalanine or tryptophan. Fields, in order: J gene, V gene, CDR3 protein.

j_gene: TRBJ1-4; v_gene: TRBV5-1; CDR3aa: CASSYRQERNEKLFF
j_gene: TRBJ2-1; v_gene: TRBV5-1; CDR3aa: CASSLVGQGNDEQFF
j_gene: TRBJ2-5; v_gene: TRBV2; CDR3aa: CASDSGWKETQYF
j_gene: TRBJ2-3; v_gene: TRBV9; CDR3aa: CASSVDGTSTDTQYF
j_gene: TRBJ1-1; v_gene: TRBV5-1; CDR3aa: CASSFEGPEAFF
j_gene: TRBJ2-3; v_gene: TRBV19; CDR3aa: CASADRGGADTQYF
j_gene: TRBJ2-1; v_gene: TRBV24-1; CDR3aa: CATSDPDSREQFF
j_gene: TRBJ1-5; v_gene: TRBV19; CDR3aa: CAISSGTEGSRPQHF
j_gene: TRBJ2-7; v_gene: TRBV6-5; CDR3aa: CASSSGTGVEQYF
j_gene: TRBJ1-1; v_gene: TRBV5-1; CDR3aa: CASSLGPQNTEAFF
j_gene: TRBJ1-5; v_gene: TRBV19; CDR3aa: CASSTPRQGNQPQHF
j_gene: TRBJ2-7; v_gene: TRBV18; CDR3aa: CASSRTVSYEQYF
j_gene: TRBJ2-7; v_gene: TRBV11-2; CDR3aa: CASSLGGGGYEQYF
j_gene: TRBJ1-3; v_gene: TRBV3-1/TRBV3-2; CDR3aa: CASSQGTTTGNGNTIYF
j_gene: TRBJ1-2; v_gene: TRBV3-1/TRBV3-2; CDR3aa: CASSLGQGYGYTF